The rows below give T cell receptor beta chains drawn from one sample of a study of blood T cell repertoires in COVID-19. The table came from immunoSEQ multiplex PCR; TCRdb's copy has only in-frame clones and leaves some out. In the table there are some 250,000 clones, around 85% of which are singletons. The sample taken for sequencing was peripheral blood. These receptor sequences come from a woman aged 80 or over with acute or convalescent COVID-19. The CDR3 runs from the conserved cysteine through the conserved F or W. The order of the fields is CDR3 DNA, CDR3 protein, clone size, J gene, D gene, V gene. D genes are given only for firm matches. Clone size is not always given. Where it is, it says once, few, many or a class for expanded clones.

TGTGCCAGCAGTGAAACCAGGGTTAAGAATTCACCCCTCCACTTT | CASSETRVKNSPLHF | . | TRBJ1-6 | . | TRBV6-1
TGTGCCAGTAGTAAGCTCCACAGGGTGGGAATGAACACTGAAGCTTTCTTT | CASSKLHRVGMNTEAFF | . | TRBJ1-1 | . | TRBV19
TGTGCCAGTAGTATTAACAGGGATCTAACGAACACTGAAGCTTTCTTT | CASSINRDLTNTEAFF | . | TRBJ1-1 | . | TRBV19
TGTGCCAGCAGCCAACTAGCAATGGAGCTAAACATTCAGTACTTC | CASSQLAMELNIQYF | . | TRBJ2-4 | . | TRBV6-2/TRBV6-3
TGTGCCAGCAGCGGACAGGGTCGGGATAATTCACCCCTCCACTTT | CASSGQGRDNSPLHF | . | TRBJ1-6 | TRBD1 | TRBV7-2
TGTGCCAGCAGCCCCGGACAGCTTAATGAAAAACTGTTTTTT | CASSPGQLNEKLFF | once | TRBJ1-4 | . | TRBV27
TGTGCCAGCAGTTCAAAACAGGTTTACGGCAATCAGCCCCAGCATTTT | CASSSKQVYGNQPQHF | . | TRBJ1-5 | . | TRBV27
TGTGCCACCAACGGTAGCGGGAGTTACAATGAGCAGTTCTTC | CATNGSGSYNEQFF | . | TRBJ2-1 | TRBD2 | TRBV24-1
TGTGCCAGCAGCGATCGGGACAGGGGATCCTACGAGCAGTACTTC | CASSDRDRGSYEQYF | once | TRBJ2-7 | TRBD1 | TRBV5-4
TGTGCCAGCAGCTTGGGGAGGACCGGGGAGCTGTTTTTT | CASSLGRTGELFF | . | TRBJ2-2 | . | TRBV11-2
TGTGCCAGCAGTTACAGGGCGACAGGGGGAGAGACCCAGTACTTC | CASSYRATGGETQYF | . | TRBJ2-5 | TRBD1 | TRBV6-5
TGTGCCAGCAAGGGGCGGCGGGATACGCAGTATTTT | CASKGRRDTQYF | . | TRBJ2-3 | . | TRBV12-3/TRBV12-4
TGCAGTGCTAGTCGTAGCAGCGGGAGCTACGAGCAGTACTTC | CSASRSSGSYEQYF | . | TRBJ2-7 | TRBD2 | TRBV20-1
TGTGCCAGCAGCCCGGGACAAAACACCGGGGAGCTGTTTTTT | CASSPGQNTGELFF | once | TRBJ2-2 | . | TRBV7-9
TGTGCCAGCAGCGTAGTCGGTTATAATTCACCCCTCCACTTT | CASSVVGYNSPLHF | . | TRBJ1-6 | . | TRBV9
TGCGCCAGCAGCCCCACCTCACAGGGGAACGTCGGAAACACCATATATTTT | CASSPTSQGNVGNTIYF | . | TRBJ1-3 | TRBD1 | TRBV4-1
TGCGCCAGCAGCCCAGGGGGCTCTAATGAAAAACTGTTTTTT | CASSPGGSNEKLFF | . | TRBJ1-4 | TRBD1 | TRBV5-1
TGTGCCAGCAGTTACTCGGAGCTATCCGGGGGCGAGCAGTACTTC | CASSYSELSGGEQYF | . | TRBJ2-7 | . | TRBV6-6
TGTGCCAGCAGCCAAGGGGGAGGAAGGGTTCAGCCCCAGCATTTT | CASSQGGGRVQPQHF | . | TRBJ1-5 | . | TRBV3-1/TRBV3-2
TGCGCCAGCCGCGATTCGTACGAGCAGTACTTC | CASRDSYEQYF | once | TRBJ2-7 | . | TRBV5-1
TGCGCCAGCAGCCAAGAAATAGACCGCCCGGGGACTGAAGCTTTCTTT | CASSQEIDRPGTEAFF | . | TRBJ1-1 | . | TRBV4-1
TGTGCCAGCAGCCAGCCCGGGACTAGCGACCGAGAGACCCAGTACTTC | CASSQPGTSDRETQYF | . | TRBJ2-5 | TRBD2 | TRBV3-1/TRBV3-2
TGTGCCAGCAGTGGCCTTCCGGGGAATGGCTACACCTTC | CASSGLPGNGYTF | . | TRBJ1-2 | . | TRBV2
TGCGCCAGCAGCCCGGCGGTCGGTAGTCAGCCCCAGCATTTT | CASSPAVGSQPQHF | . | TRBJ1-5 | . | TRBV5-1
TGTGCCAGCAGTTATGAAAAGGGACTAGCCTACGAGCAGTACTTC | CASSYEKGLAYEQYF | . | TRBJ2-7 | TRBD2 | TRBV6-5